Following are 19 T cell receptor beta chains from one sample sequenced in a study of T cell repertoires in cytomegalovirus infection. TCRdb processed the reads anew with MiXCR; each CDR3 protein has one entry. In the table there are 300,000 to 400,000 distinct CDR3 sequences, roughly 25% of which are singletons. These receptors' targets are unknown. The starting material was cultured PBMCs, obtained from culture after CMV antigen stimulation. These TCRs come from a human donor in good health (CMV status not recorded). Some clones in this sample may be carry-over from other donors' samples.

This clonotype has a handful of counts. This rearrangement joins TRBV27 to TRBJ2-1; no definite D call. Per the germline V gene, CDR1 is MNHEY and CDR2 is SMNVEV (reference sequence). The CDR3 is 16 amino acids. Trimming took off 0 bases at V and 7 bases at J, with 16 bases between the two ends. The CDR3 reads CASSLSIGLDPNEQFF. The DNA for the CDR3 is TGTGCCAGCAGTTTATCGATTGGCCTCGACCCAAATGAGCAGTTCTTC.

J is TRBJ2-1 and V is TRBV7-9, with a weak D call TRBD2 (5 bases). Germline CDR1 and CDR2: SEHNR and FQNEAQ (reference sequence). The CDR3 covers 12 residues. Trimming left V 2 bases short and J 9 bases short, with 8 bases between. CDR3 sequence: CASSLRGREQFF. CDR3 bases: TGTGCCAGCAGCTTAAGAGGGCGTGAGCAGTTCTTC.

This clonotype has just a few counts. J is TRBJ1-2 and V is TRBV10-3; TRBD1 matches 7 bases. CDR1 and CDR2 from the germline V gene are ENHRY and SYGVKD. With 6 bases clipped from V and 1 base from J, the junction kept 5 bases outside the gene matches. The CDR3 spans 14 residues. CDR3: CAIRMDRNNYGYTF. DNA of the CDR3: TGTGCCATCAGGATGGACAGGAATAACTATGGCTACACCTTC.

This clonotype was seen a handful of times. The chain uses TRBV2 and TRBJ1-6; D may be TRBD1 (6 bases). The ends were cut back, 3 bases at V and 6 bases at J, with 15 bases in the middle. The V gene's germline CDR1 is SNHLY and CDR2 FYNNEI. The CDR3 is made up of 16 amino acids. The CDR3 reads CASSDDRSGPNSPLHF. DNA of the CDR3: TGTGCCAGCAGTGATGACAGGTCCGGTCCTAATTCACCCCTCCACTTT.

The rearrangement joins TRBV19 to TRBJ2-7; no clear D gene. V was shortened by 7 bases and J by 1 base, with 14 bases between the two germline ends. Germline loops: CDR1 LNHDA, CDR2 SQIVND (reference sequence). The CDR3 spans 14 residues. CDR3 loop: CASIRPALSYEQYV. As DNA, the CDR3 is TGTGCCAGTATAAGGCCAGCGCTATCCTACGAGCAGTACGTC.

Comments on this clonotype: A much larger clone differs from this one at a single base, so this may be a read error. The rearrangement uses TRBV7-3 and TRBJ2-6; D ambiguous. V was clipped by 5 bases and J by 0 bases, with 8 bases between them. CDR1 SGHTA and CDR2 FQGTGA come from the germline V gene. This CDR3 region has 15 residues. The CDR3 spells CASSVQISGANVLTF. The CDR3 coding sequence is TGTGCCAGCAGCGTCCAGATCTCTGGGGCCAACGTCCTGACTTTC.

This clonotype was detected many times. The chain has TRBV18 and TRBJ2-2, with D possibly being TRBD1 (6 bases). The germline CDR1 and CDR2 sequences are KGHSH and LQKENI. The V gene lost 3 bases and the J gene lost 5 bases, with 16 bases spanning the gap. The CDR3 extends over 16 amino acids. CDR3 DNA sequence: TGTGCCAGCTCACCGATGGCGGCAGGGGAAACCGGGGAGCTGTTTTTT. This sequence encodes CASSPMAAGETGELFF. Using reference TRBV18 and TRBJ2-2 for the parts outside the CDR3, the full variable domain is NAGVMQNPRHLVRRRGQEARLRCSPMKGHSHVYWYRQLPEEGLKFMVYLQKENIIDESGMPKERFSAEFPKEGPSILRIQQVVRGDSAAYFCASSPMAAGETGELFFGEGSRLTVL.

The V call is TRBV20-1, the J call TRBJ2-4, with 9 bases aligning to TRBD1. This CDR3 region has 15 residues. The V gene end was trimmed by 5 bases and the J gene end by 6 bases; junction bases not matched to a gene: 11. The germline V gene encodes CDR1 DFQATT and CDR2 SNEGSKA (reference sequence). The CDR3 sequence: CSAPNSGTGRNIQYF. As DNA, the CDR3 is TGCAGTGCTCCAAATTCCGGGACAGGGAGAAACATTCAGTACTTC.

This clonotype was detected a few times. The chain employs TRBV27 and TRBJ1-1, with 9 bases identical to TRBD1. The CDR3 extends over 15 amino acids. Unmatched junction bases numbered 8, after V lost 6 bases and J lost 3 bases. CDR1 and CDR2 from the germline V gene are MNHEY and SMNVEV (reference sequence). CDR3 nucleotide sequence: TGTGCCAGCAGACTCTCCCGACAGGGGGACACTGAAGCTTTCTTT. This codes for CASRLSRQGDTEAFF.

This chain links TRBV7-2 with TRBJ1-3; D is ambiguous. Germline V gives CDR1 SGHTA, CDR2 FQGNSA. The CDR3 spans 16 residues. Trimming removed 2 bases from V and 0 bases from J, with 11 bases in between. The CDR3 DNA reads TGTGCCAGCAGCTTAAGGTGGGATCACTCTGGAAACACCATATATTTT. It yields the protein CASSLRWDHSGNTIYF. Drawing the rest from reference TRBV7-2 and TRBJ1-3, the complete variable domain is GAGVSQSPSNKVTEKGKDVELRCDPISGHTALYWYRQSLGQGLEFLIYFQGNSAPDKSGLPSDRFSAERTGGSVSTLTIQRTQQEDSAVYLCASSLRWDHSGNTIYFGEGSWLTVV.

The rearrangement joins TRBV20-1 to TRBJ2-1, with D uncertain. Germline V gene data show CDR1 as DFQATT and CDR2 as SNEGSKA (reference sequence). V gave up 0 bases and J gave up 5 bases, with 11 bases separating them. The CDR3 sequence is 14 residues long. The CDR3 is CSARDRLGHNEQFF. The CDR3 region has the DNA TGCAGTGCTAGAGATCGGCTAGGACACAATGAGCAGTTCTTC.

This chain links TRBV30 with TRBJ2-1; 8 nucleotides match TRBD2. J lost 0 bases, V lost 2 bases, and 3 bases had no gene match. The length of the CDR3 is 15 residues. Germline V CDR1 and CDR2: GTSNPN, SVGIG (reference sequence). The CDR3 is CAWSPGTSSYNEQFF. CDR3 nucleotides: TGTGCCTGGAGTCCCGGGACTAGCTCCTACAATGAGCAGTTCTTC.

This clonotype occurred once. This chain connects TRBV29-1 to TRBJ1-2, with TRBD1 matching over 7 bases. In germline, CDR1 is SQVTM, CDR2 ANQGSEA. The V gene end was trimmed by 4 bases and the J gene end by 4 bases; junction bases not matched to a gene: 6. The CDR3 extends over 13 amino acids. CDR3 sequence (DNA): TGCAGCGTTGGGCCAAACAGGGGCTATGGCTACACCTTC. It encodes CSVGPNRGYGYTF.

This clonotype was seen a handful of times. The chain has TRBV7-2 and TRBJ2-2; D is unclear. This CDR3 has 16 residues. The V gene's germline CDR1 is SGHTA and CDR2 FQGNSA. Trimming pared 1 base from V and 8 bases from J, leaving 17 bases between. The CDR3 spells CASSLVQSPPSGELFF. As DNA, the CDR3 is TGTGCCAGCAGCTTAGTCCAGAGCCCCCCTTCGGGGGAGCTGTTTTTT.

This clonotype has only a few counts. V and J are TRBV25-1 and TRBJ2-1; 7 bases align to TRBD1. The CDR3 runs 16 residues. From germline, CDR1 is MGHDK and CDR2 SYGVNS. Trimming took 1 base from V and 1 from J; bases not matched to a gene: 4. In DNA form, the CDR3 reads TGTGCCAGCAGTGAATTTAAGGGGGCGTCCTACAATGAGCAGTTCTTC. This encodes CASSEFKGASYNEQFF.

V gene TRBV6-6 combines with J gene TRBJ1-6; 9 bases fit TRBD1. This CDR3 has 14 residues. The germline V gene encodes CDR1 MNHNY and CDR2 SVGAGI (reference sequence). V trimming: 11 bases; J trimming: 8 bases; junction bases outside the gene matches: 10. The CDR3 reads CAGRTGGRDSPLHF. DNA for the CDR3: TGTGCCGGACGTACAGGGGGCCGGGATTCACCCCTCCACTTT.

V usage is TRBV15 and J usage is TRBJ1-2; a possible D gene is TRBD1 (6 bases). The CDR3 runs 16 residues. V gave up 1 base and J gave up 0 bases, with 12 bases separating them. CDR1 is LNHNV and CDR2 is YYDKDF in the germline V gene (reference sequence). CDR3 nucleotides: TGTGCCACCAGCAGAGGAAACAGGGAAGCTAACTATGGCTACACCTTC. Its protein product is CATSRGNREANYGYTF.

This clonotype was counted between two and nine times. V is TRBV7-9 and J is TRBJ2-3, with 8 nucleotides matching TRBD2. Germline V CDR1 and CDR2: SEHNR, FQNEAQ (reference sequence). The ends lost 5 bases at V and 1 base at J; junction bases unmatched: 8. The CDR3 is 16 residues long. The CDR3 nucleotides read TGTGCCAGCAGCCCCCCGACTAGCGACCGCACAGATACGCAGTATTTT. This codes for CASSPPTSDRTDTQYF. Filled out from reference TRBV7-9 and TRBJ2-3, the complete variable domain reads DTGVSQNPRHKITKRGQNVTFRCDPISEHNRLYWYRQTLGQGPEFLTYFQNEAQLEKSRLLSDRFSAERPKGSFSTLEIQRTEQGDSAMYLCASSPPTSDRTDTQYFGPGTRLTVL.

V gene TRBV24-1 combines with J gene TRBJ2-3, with 8 bases aligning to TRBD1. Germline V lookup: CDR1 KGHDR, CDR2 SFDVKD. J lost 7 bases, V lost 1 base, and 6 bases had no gene match. The CDR3 is 15 amino acids. This chain's CDR3 is CATSDFGTGGYTQYF. The CDR3 DNA is TGTGCCACCAGTGATTTTGGGACAGGAGGATATACGCAGTATTTT.